This is a list of T cell receptor beta chains from one sample in a study of T cell responses to AZD1222 COVID-19 vaccine. Profiled with immunoSEQ multiplex PCR; TCRdb holds only in-frame clones, not every one. The table records approximately 180,000 clones, about 91% of them present only once. Material: peripheral blood, obtained on day 0 of AZD1222 vaccination. These receptors all stem from an adult in good health. Both conserved end residues are trimmed from each CDR3.

>TRBV4-3|13|TRBJ2-7
ASSQGANLAYEQY
>TRBV19|12|TRBJ2-1
ASSLGSSYNEQF
>TRBV25-1|10|TRBJ1-4
ASAGPNEKLF
>TRBV18|12|TRBJ2-2
ASSPRANTGELF
>TRBV11-2|12|TRBJ1-2
ASSPIGAGYGYT
>TRBV4-1|17|TRBJ2-1
ASSQDFVRWGDSYNEQF
>TRBV10-1|16|TRBJ1-1
ASSESIDDGVMNTEAF
>TRBV6-5|11|TRBJ1-1
ASSYVQTAEAF
>TRBV5-1|13|TRBJ2-5
ASSLRSSGQETQY
>TRBV19|13|TRBJ1-2
ASSIDRDPNYGYT
>TRBV5-1|14|TRBJ1-6
ASSLDSNTYNSPLH
>TRBV29-1|12|TRBJ1-2
SVGPGQGFRGYT
>TRBV20-1|9|TRBJ1-6
SARGGSPLH
>TRBV19|13|TRBJ1-5
ASIMDRASNQPQH
>TRBV6-5|9|TRBJ1-2
ASSTQYGYT
>TRBV6-5|13|TRBJ2-5
ASSQDRGRKETQY
>TRBV7-9|15|TRBJ2-7
ASSLGRTDLSSYEQY
>TRBV28|14|TRBJ1-3
ASSLYPGRTGNTIY
>TRBV10-1|16|TRBJ2-1
ASSGGSGGSSSYNEQF
>TRBV11-3|12|TRBJ2-1
ASSGTIQGNEQF
>TRBV28|10|TRBJ2-3
ASSSLTDTQY
>TRBV12-3/TRBV12-4|9|TRBJ1-1
ASSYRGEAF
>TRBV19|12|TRBJ1-2
ASTMGRTVYGYT
>TRBV6-5|12|TRBJ1-6
ANRGQGYNSPLH
>TRBV9|14|TRBJ2-3
ASSVESGGAGDTQY
>TRBV4-1|13|TRBJ2-2
ASSQDLAYTGELF
>TRBV5-1|9|TRBJ2-7
ASSLGYEQY
>TRBV5-1|10|TRBJ1-6
ASSLDGSPLH
>TRBV5-1|11|TRBJ2-7
ASRGDRPYEQY
>TRBV19|11|TRBJ2-5
ASSLPYQETQY
>TRBV28|11|TRBJ1-6
ASSSDTYSPLH
>TRBV28|11|TRBJ1-2
ASVDPAVYGYT
>TRBV4-2|14|TRBJ1-6
ASSQEHSGGNSPLH
>TRBV30|10|TRBJ2-3
AWSFTTDTQY
>TRBV5-6|12|TRBJ1-2
ASSLTTPNYGYT
>TRBV5-1|10|TRBJ2-7
ASSIDRYEQY
>TRBV18|13|TRBJ2-5
ASSQGLGDAETQY
>TRBV7-3|11|TRBJ1-2
ASSSATGHGYT
>TRBV18|11|TRBJ1-4
ASSGTGSEKLF
>TRBV9|12|TRBJ1-1
ASSVRLGSTEAF
>TRBV7-9|13|TRBJ2-1
ASSLSSGAHNEQF
>TRBV7-5|11|TRBJ1-6
ARSPPPVSPLH
>TRBV6-1|15|TRBJ2-2
ASSDPPGLRGTGELF
>TRBV4-2|14|TRBJ1-4
ASSQDPGQGVEKLF
>TRBV27|18|TRBJ2-3
ASSLWGGTSGGYGTDTQY
>TRBV5-1|14|TRBJ2-5
ASSLVLAGSQETQY
>TRBV7-9|11|TRBJ1-1
ASSLGVRTEAF
>TRBV3-1/TRBV3-2|13|TRBJ2-1
ASSHRQGRKNEQF
>TRBV30|15|TRBJ2-4
AWALASVGRGGNIQY
>TRBV2|16|TRBJ2-3
ASRERRTSGGSTDTQY
>TRBV5-1|13|TRBJ2-2
ASSTGLTDTGELF
>TRBV5-6|15|TRBJ1-6
ASSPRSITGYNSPLH
>TRBV28|13|TRBJ2-5
ASSLVLPGLATQY
>TRBV19|16|TRBJ2-2
ASSIWFVDTSNTGELF
>TRBV2|12|TRBJ2-7
ASRPTGGSYEQY
>TRBV9|10|TRBJ2-7
ASSAAGYEQY
>TRBV3-1/TRBV3-2|14|TRBJ2-1
ASSQAVGGPGREQF
>TRBV30|11|TRBJ1-1
AVRKGSNTEAF
>TRBV11-2|12|TRBJ2-3
ASSHGQGADTQY
>TRBV5-1|12|TRBJ1-1
ASSVDSTGTEAF